A selection of T cell receptor beta chains follows, all from one sample in a study of shared clonotypes between healthy human individuals. Profiling relied on immunoSEQ multiplex PCR, and the TCRdb table lists in-frame clones only, not all of them. The sample shows 2 million to 2.5 million clones, 85% to 95% of them seen only once. The source material was naive CD4+ T cells from PBMCs. The receptors stem from a man younger than 35 in good health. Some clones in this sample may be carry-over from other donors' samples. Both conserved end residues are part of each CDR3. Where a row states a size, it is once, few, many or the class of an expanded clone; other rows omit it.

j_call,clone_size,v_call,cdr3_aa
TRBJ2-5,NA,TRBV7-2,CASSFDKQGAEETQYF
TRBJ1-1,NA,TRBV6-6,CASSSRTESEAFF
TRBJ2-5,NA,TRBV5-1,CASSLEVTSLEQYF
TRBJ2-1,NA,TRBV2,CASSVSAGLSSYNEQFF
TRBJ1-5,NA,TRBV7-7,CASSSPKRPANQPQHF
TRBJ2-2,NA,TRBV10-3,CAMSQGPHTGELFF
TRBJ2-2,NA,TRBV5-4,CASSLGFRSPGELFF
TRBJ2-3,NA,TRBV15,CATSPGTLQPRGDTQYF
TRBJ1-1,NA,TRBV28,CASSLVGENTEAFF
TRBJ2-3,NA,TRBV7-9,CASSHTVRGRTDTQYF
TRBJ2-1,few,TRBV19,CASARQGANEQFF
TRBJ2-7,NA,TRBV6-6,CASSYGRGDYEQYF
TRBJ2-1,NA,TRBV7-3,CASSLRVAGAGDEQFF
TRBJ2-7,NA,TRBV27,CASSRTLQGHEQYF
TRBJ2-7,NA,TRBV13,CASSFRQGRTKEQYF
TRBJ1-2,NA,TRBV6-5,CASSITGYGGYTF
TRBJ1-2,once,TRBV19,CASARGTSYGYTF
TRBJ2-5,NA,TRBV5-1,CASSLTSAKETQYF
TRBJ2-2,NA,TRBV18,CASSPETRGTGELFF
TRBJ2-7,NA,TRBV6-5,CASSYDGAESSYEQYF
TRBJ2-3,NA,TRBV7-3,CASSPDRGLASDTQYF
TRBJ2-7,NA,TRBV2,CASSPIVGQGAHEQYF
TRBJ2-4,NA,TRBV7-8,CASSPRGRIHIQYF
TRBJ1-1,NA,TRBV7-2,CASSLVGGEAFF
TRBJ1-1,NA,TRBV18,CASSSQGGNTEAFF
TRBJ2-5,NA,TRBV6-6,CASSYSSRGETQYF
TRBJ2-3,NA,TRBV7-3,CASSLLGPSTDTQYF
TRBJ2-7,NA,TRBV5-1,CASSPGTSGYTYEQYF
TRBJ2-2,NA,TRBV5-1,CASSSGTSGENTGELFF
TRBJ2-3,NA,TRBV5-1,CASSSPGGSLAGGSTDTQYF
TRBJ2-3,NA,TRBV5-1,CASSGGTSGRMTDTQYF
TRBJ1-2,once,TRBV10-3,CAISAQTNTGYTF
TRBJ2-3,NA,TRBV7-9,CAGIAVNSTDTQYF
TRBJ2-7,NA,TRBV20-1,CSAKGREGSNF
TRBJ2-5,NA,TRBV5-6,CASSLEGLETQYF
TRBJ2-2,NA,TRBV7-2,CASSLAPAMPGELFF
TRBJ1-5,NA,TRBV6-5,CASSYSTGRVQPQHF
TRBJ2-6,NA,TRBV28,CASSSWSSGANVLTF
TRBJ2-2,NA,TRBV5-4,CASSFPGLAGVGGELFF
TRBJ1-2,NA,TRBV2,CASSVSGYGYTF
TRBJ2-1,NA,TRBV7-9,CASRSGLAGGYEQFF
TRBJ2-6,NA,TRBV10-3,CAILPGQNSGANVLTF
TRBJ2-3,NA,TRBV10-2,CASISTDTQYF
TRBJ2-7,once,TRBV18,CASSPASGSSYEQYF
TRBJ2-3,NA,TRBV11-2,CASSLVGQIYTDTQYF
TRBJ2-1,NA,TRBV4-1,CASSQVGLAGDNEQFF
TRBJ1-1,NA,TRBV5-8,CASSFSVNTEAFF
TRBJ1-5,NA,TRBV6-6,CASKHINQGPNQPQHF
TRBJ2-3,NA,TRBV5-1,CASSMLGEGTDTQYF
TRBJ1-3,NA,TRBV6-5,CASSKRSSGNTIYF
TRBJ1-1,NA,TRBV19,CASSHRGNTEAFF
TRBJ2-1,NA,TRBV28,CASSGAGAIVEQFF